Presented here are 12 T cell receptor beta chains from one specimen sequenced in a study of T cell changes during pregnancy in multiple sclerosis (dated by TCRdb to about 2019). Receptor libraries were prepared by the immunoSEQ multiplex PCR assay. As stored in TCRdb, this immuneACCESS dataset retains in-frame rearrangements with V and J assigned. A fraction of the clones does not appear; measured against another copy, unresolved V genes explain less than half of the discrepancy, and the remainder lacks a known reason. Present in this sample are more than 55,000 clones, approximately 90% of which were seen just once. The top ten clonotypes cover around 1.7% of the sample. Sequences were derived from peripheral blood, sampled after pregnancy. The source of these receptors is a female donor with multiple sclerosis, enrolled in a pregnancy study.

This rearrangement joins TRBV5-1 to TRBJ2-2, with TRBD1 identical over 11 bases. The V segment lost 4 bases and the J segment 4 bases; nucleotides outside the gene matches: 9. CDR3 length: 17 amino acids. From germline, CDR1 is SGHRS and CDR2 YFSETQ. The CDR3 DNA sequence: TGCGCCAGCAGCCGGGGGACAGGGGGGTCGGTCACCGGGGAGCTGTTTTTT. It is translated as CASSRGTGGSVTGELFF.

The chain links TRBV5-1 to TRBJ1-5; 8 nucleotides align to TRBD1. The germline gives CDR1 SGHRS, CDR2 YFSETQ. The CDR3 spans 15 residues. V lost 0 bases and J lost 7; bases outside the gene matches: 6. CDR3 nucleotides: TGCGCCAGCAGCTTGGGGACAGGGCCAGGGCAGCCCCAGCATTTT. Its translation: CASSLGTGPGQPQHF.

The V call is TRBV13, the J call TRBJ1-1; TRBD1 agrees at 9 bases. V trimming: 4 bases; J trimming: 4 bases; junction bases outside the gene matches: 4. The CDR3 spans 14 residues. Germline CDR1 reads PRHDT; CDR2 reads FYEKMQ (reference sequence). The DNA of the CDR3 is TGTGCCAGCAGCTCGGGGACAGGGCTCACTGAAGCTTTCTTT. It encodes CASSSGTGLTEAFF.

The chain couples TRBV18 to TRBJ2-2; TRBD2 is a possible D gene (6 bases). Germline V gives CDR1 KGHSH, CDR2 LQKENI. The CDR3 consists of 15 residues. The ends were cut back, 1 base at V and 1 base at J, with 7 bases in the middle. In nucleotides, the CDR3 is TGTGCCAGCTCACCACTAGCGGAGAACACCGGGGAGCTGTTTTTT. Translated: CASSPLAENTGELFF. The entire variable domain, with the rest obtained from reference TRBV18 and TRBJ2-2, is as follows: NAGVMQNPRHLVRRRGQEARLRCSPMKGHSHVYWYRQLPEEGLKFMVYLQKENIIDESGMPKERFSAEFPKEGPSILRIQQVVRGDSAAYFCASSPLAENTGELFFGEGSRLTVL.

This sequence joins TRBV11-2 and TRBJ1-5; D is possibly TRBD1 (5 bases). Germline CDR1 SGHAT, CDR2 FQNNGV. CDR3 length equals 13 residues. The V end lost 3 bases, the J end lost 5 bases, and 8 bases lay between the germline ends. The CDR3 is CASSFGRDQPQHF. DNA for the CDR3: TGTGCCAGCAGCTTTGGCAGGGATCAGCCCCAGCATTTT. The whole variable domain, remainder taken from reference TRBV11-2 and TRBJ1-5, is EAGVAQSPRYKIIEKRQSVAFWCNPISGHATLYWYQQILGQGPKLLIQFQNNGVVDDSQLPKDRFSAERLKGVDSTLKIQPAKLEDSAVYLCASSFGRDQPQHFGDGTRLSIL.

V usage is TRBV7-5 and J usage is TRBJ1-5; TRBD1 was called by the table and not checked on the DNA. TRBV7-5 is deemed a pseudogene. The CDR3 is 19 amino acids. This CDR3 reads CARSSTPGQGTYSNQPQHF. The CDR3 DNA is TGTGCCAGAAGCTCAACCCCGGGACAGGGGACTTATAGCAATCAGCCCCAGCATTTT.

The chain is built from TRBV27 and TRBJ2-4; perhaps TRBD2 as D (5 bases). Trimming left V 8 bases short and J 6 bases short, with 11 bases between. Germline V gene lookup returns CDR1 MNHEY and CDR2 SMNVEV (reference sequence). This CDR3 has 12 residues. CDR3 amino acids: CASASRGNIQYF. The CDR3 coding sequence is TGTGCCAGCGCTTCCCGGGGAAACATTCAGTACTTC.

J is TRBJ2-2 and V is TRBV5-6, with 9 bases that match TRBD2. This CDR3 has 17 amino acids. Trimming took 4 bases from V and 5 from J; bases not matched to a gene: 12. In germline, CDR1 is SGHDT, CDR2 YYEEEE. The CDR3 DNA reads TGTGCCAGCAGCCATCGAGTAGCGGGGGATCGTACCGGGGAGCTGTTTTTT. Translation: CASSHRVAGDRTGELFF.

The gene calls are TRBV7-8 and TRBJ1-1, with D maybe TRBD1 (6 bases). The germline gives CDR1 SGHVS, CDR2 FQNEAQ. CDR3 length: 16 residues. V lost 3 bases and J 5 bases, leaving 19 bases between the germline ends. CDR3 protein: CASSFTGGELRTEAFF. Written as DNA, the CDR3 is TGTGCCAGCAGCTTCACGGGGGGCGAATTGAGGACTGAAGCTTTCTTT.

The J gene is TRBJ2-1, the V gene TRBV5-1; 9 bases fit TRBD1. Per germline, CDR1 SGHRS and CDR2 YFSETQ. Trimming removed 2 bases from V and 6 bases from J; junction bases left unmatched: 3. The CDR3 spans 14 residues. The DNA of the CDR3 is TGCGCCAGCAGCTTTACAGGGGGCCTCAATGAGCAGTTCTTC. Amino acids: CASSFTGGLNEQFF.

This chain connects TRBV2 to TRBJ1-1; D ambiguous. The germline gives CDR1 SNHLY, CDR2 FYNNEI. V lost 1 base and J 0 bases, leaving 9 bases between the germline ends. This CDR3 contains 15 residues. This CDR3 is CASSEGFRLNTEAFF. The CDR3 DNA reads as TGTGCCAGCAGTGAAGGGTTCAGGTTGAACACTGAAGCTTTCTTT.

The chain has TRBV7-2 and TRBJ1-3, with TRBD1 identical over 7 bases. This CDR3 has 17 amino acids. Germline values: CDR1 SGHTA, CDR2 FQGNSA. Losses at the gene ends were 1 base for V and 0 bases for J; bases not matched to a gene: 6. This CDR3 is CASSLVQGVSSGNTIYF. For the CDR3, the DNA is TGTGCCAGCAGCTTAGTGCAGGGGGTGAGCTCTGGAAACACCATATATTTT.